A selection of T cell receptor beta chains follows, all from one sample in a study of identical twins' blood T cells. One entry per CDR3 protein, called by TCRdb with MiXCR from the 5' RACE reads. Of hundreds of thousands of distinct CDR3 sequences listed, roughly 27% are singletons. Sequenced input: PBMCs. The source of these receptors is a woman between 18 and 55 years old in good health. The CDR3 runs from the conserved cysteine through the conserved F or W. Each record gives: clone size, V gene, J gene, D gene, CDR3 DNA, CDR3 protein. D genes are given only for firm matches. The size entry is marked missing in some rows and otherwise reads once, few, many or a size class.

size: few; V: TRBV5-1; J: TRBJ2-1; D: -; DNA: TGCGCCAGCCTCTATGAGGGTCCTAACAGGGATGAGCAGTTCTTC; CDR3: CASLYEGPNRDEQFF
size: few; V: TRBV7-9; J: TRBJ1-5; D: TRBD1; DNA: TGTGCCAGCAGCATGGGACAGATCAATCAGCCCCAGCATTTT; CDR3: CASSMGQINQPQHF
size: -; V: TRBV7-8; J: TRBJ1-1; D: -; DNA: TGTGCCAGCAGCTTAGTGATCCGGGGTGGTGAAGCTTTCTTT; CDR3: CASSLVIRGGEAFF
size: -; V: TRBV5-1; J: TRBJ1-4; D: -; DNA: TGCGCCAGCAGCTTGGGGTCAGAAAAACTGTTTTTT; CDR3: CASSLGSEKLFF
size: -; V: TRBV7-9; J: TRBJ1-3; D: -; DNA: TGTGCCAGCAGCTTCAGGGTCTCTGGAAACACCATATATTTT; CDR3: CASSFRVSGNTIYF
size: few; V: TRBV10-2; J: TRBJ2-7; D: -; DNA: TGCGCCAGCAGTGAGTCGGGGACCTACTACGAGCAGTACTTC; CDR3: CASSESGTYYEQYF
size: -; V: TRBV20-1; J: TRBJ2-3; D: -; DNA: TGCAATGCCAAGGCGGGGCCTCAGACAGATACGCAGTATTTT; CDR3: CNAKAGPQTDTQYF
size: -; V: TRBV20-1; J: TRBJ1-1; D: -; DNA: TGCGGTGCTAGCCCGACGCTGAACACTGAAGCTTTCTTT; CDR3: CGASPTLNTEAFF
size: few; V: TRBV24-1; J: TRBJ2-5; D: -; DNA: TGTGCCACCAGTGACCCGAGGGTGGGGGAGACCCAGTACTTC; CDR3: CATSDPRVGETQYF
size: many; V: TRBV30; J: TRBJ2-7; D: -; DNA: TGTGCCTGGGACAGCTCCTACGAGCAGTACTTC; CDR3: CAWDSSYEQYF
size: many; V: TRBV12-3/TRBV12-4; J: TRBJ2-7; D: TRBD2; DNA: TGTGCCAGCAGCTGGGGAGGGGACGAGCAGTACTTC; CDR3: CASSWGGDEQYF
size: few; V: TRBV13; J: TRBJ1-1; D: -; DNA: TGTGCCAGCAGCTTATGGGGGAGAGGGGAAGCTTTCTTT; CDR3: CASSLWGRGEAFF
size: few; V: TRBV2; J: TRBJ2-1; D: TRBD2; DNA: TGTGCCAGCAGTGGTAGCGGGGGGCGTCTGGGTGAGCAGTTCTTC; CDR3: CASSGSGGRLGEQFF
size: -; V: TRBV5-1; J: TRBJ2-1; D: -; DNA: TGCGCCAGCAGCTTGTGGCTGTACAATGAGCAGTTCTTC; CDR3: CASSLWLYNEQFF
size: few; V: TRBV20-1; J: TRBJ1-4; D: -; DNA: TGCAGTGCCCCGGAAAATGAAAAACTGTTTTTT; CDR3: CSAPENEKLFF